This T cell receptor beta chain was captured in a study of cytomegalovirus exposure and HLA in healthy donors. The sample holds a few counts of this clone. The antigen is undetermined. Germline V gene sequence: CDR1 SGHTS, CDR2 YDEGEE. The CDR3 length is 16 residues. With 0 bases removed from V and 0 bases from J, the gap between germline ends came to 13 bases. Points from the study as a whole: CMV serostatus was the sole immune exposure data available.

The PCR contained 60 Vbeta and 13 Jbeta primers. Sequenced by immunoSEQ multiplex PCR; TCRdb stores in-frame clones only, minus some. The sample has hundreds of thousands of clones, roughly 90% seen once. What was sequenced was PBMCs. The rearrangement links TRBV5-8 to TRBJ2-7; D might be TRBD1 (5 bases). This sequence was found in a woman younger than 35 in good health and CMV-seronegative. DNA of the CDR3: TGTGCCAGCAGCTTGGTTGTGACAGTGGTCTCCTACGAGCAGTACTTC. It yields the protein CASSLVVTVVSYEQYF.